The next 29 T cell receptor beta chains were all read from a single sample in a study of blood T cell repertoires in COVID-19. Using immunoSEQ multiplex PCR, the repertoire was profiled, and TCRdb retains in-frame clones only, with some absent. Among tens of thousands of clones, 89% were seen once, and the ten largest hold roughly 1.6%. The sequenced sample consisted of peripheral blood. These receptors were obtained from a man in his sixties with acute or convalescent COVID-19.

The genes are TRBV6-2 or TRBV6-3 and TRBJ2-3, with a possible D match to TRBD2 (7 bases). Germline V CDR1 and CDR2: MNHEY, SVGEGT. Trimming cost V 0 bases and J 3 bases, with 16 bases left between them. This CDR3 is 17 amino acids long. The CDR3: CASSYSPGGQGTDTQYF. For the CDR3, the DNA is TGTGCCAGCAGTTACTCTCCGGGGGGCCAGGGTACAGATACGCAGTATTTT.

J is TRBJ2-3 and V is TRBV6-2 or TRBV6-3; 13 bases map to TRBD2. CDR1 and CDR2 from the germline V gene are MNHEY and SVGEGT. V lost 5 bases and J lost 2; bases outside the gene matches: 4. This CDR3 comprises 16 residues. The CDR3 spells CASSRTSGGYTDTQYF. CDR3 DNA sequence: TGTGCCAGCAGTCGGACTAGCGGGGGTTACACAGATACGCAGTATTTT.

The chain is built from TRBV7-9 and TRBJ1-1; D call uncertain. The CDR3 loop spans 13 amino acids. The germline gives CDR1 SEHNR, CDR2 FQNEAQ (reference sequence). Trimming cost V 5 bases and J 4 bases, with 11 bases left between them. CDR3 bases: TGTGCCAGCAGCCGAGTGGTGAGCACTGAAGCTTTCTTT. This gives the protein CASSRVVSTEAFF.

This clone occurred a few times. V and J are TRBV19 and TRBJ1-2, with D perhaps TRBD1 (5 bases). This CDR3 is 16 amino acids long. Germline V gene data show CDR1 as LNHDA and CDR2 as SQIVND (reference sequence). V lost 5 bases, J lost 4 bases, and 20 bases lay in between. The CDR3 DNA reads TGTGCCAGTAGTGCACCGGGGGAGGGCTCCTTCTATGGCTACACCTTC. It yields the protein CASSAPGEGSFYGYTF.

The chain couples TRBV24-1 to TRBJ2-7; 9 positions agree with TRBD1. CDR3 length: 15 amino acids. In germline, CDR1 is KGHDR, CDR2 SFDVKD. After removal of 3 bases from V and 3 bases from J, the junction contained 5 bases not matched to a gene. The chain's CDR3 is CATSDPGQGNYEQYF. The CDR3 nucleotides read TGTGCCACCAGTGATCCGGGACAGGGTAACTACGAGCAGTACTTC.

The gene calls are TRBV1 and TRBJ1-1. TRBV1 represents a pseudogene. This CDR3 comprises 14 residues. CDR3 sequence reads: CTSSQEYEDTEAFF. The CDR3, as DNA: TGCACCAGCAGCCAAGAATATGAGGACACTGAAGCTTTCTTT.

The chain combines TRBV5-4 with TRBJ1-2; 7 bases match TRBD1. The trim removed 8 bases at V and 4 bases at J, leaving 8 bases unmatched. The CDR3 covers 13 residues. Germline CDR1 SGHNT, CDR2 YYREEE (reference sequence). The CDR3, as DNA: TGTGCCAGTTCCGGGACAGACGGCTATGGCTACACCTTC. Translated: CASSGTDGYGYTF.

The chain carries TRBV29-1 and TRBJ1-4; a weak D match, TRBD1 (5 bases). The V gene's germline CDR1 is SQVTM and CDR2 ANQGSEA. The CDR3 contains 14 residues. The V end was cut by 7 bases, the J end by 0 bases, with 12 bases between. For the CDR3, the DNA is TGCAGCGCCGGGGGACCTACAACTAATGAAAAACTGTTTTTT. This translates into CSAGGPTTNEKLFF. Together with reference TRBV29-1 and TRBJ1-4, the CDR3 gives the full variable domain: SAVISQKPSRDICQRGTSLTIQCQVDSQVTMMFWYRQQPGQSLTLIATANQGSEATYESGFVIDKFPISRPNLTFSTLTVSNMSPEDSSIYLCSAGGPTTNEKLFFGSGTQLSVL.

The V call is TRBV4-2, the J call TRBJ1-4; 7 positions match TRBD1. The V segment lost 1 base and the J segment 4 bases; nucleotides outside the gene matches: 9. Looked up from germline, CDR1 is LGHNA and CDR2 is YNFKEQ. The CDR3 totals 17 residues. CDR3 DNA sequence: TGTGCCAGCAGCCAAGTGACAGGGCCTCCGTTTAATGAAAAACTGTTTTTT. It yields the protein CASSQVTGPPFNEKLFF.

J is TRBJ2-1 and V is TRBV5-1, with 13 bases that match TRBD2. The V gene end was trimmed by 3 bases and the J gene end by 2 bases; junction bases not matched to a gene: 5. In germline, CDR1 is SGHRS, CDR2 YFSETQ. This CDR3 comprises 17 residues. In nucleotides, the CDR3 is TGCGCCAGCAGCTCACGACTAGCGGGGGGACCCTACAATGAGCAGTTCTTC. Amino acid sequence: CASSSRLAGGPYNEQFF.

V usage is TRBV6-5 and J usage is TRBJ1-2; 9 bases map to TRBD1. The length of the CDR3 is 16 residues. The V and J ends lost 4 bases and 3 bases, in that order; junction bases with no gene match: 9. Per germline, CDR1 MNHEY and CDR2 SVGAGI. The CDR3 here is CASSSLIGTGYYGYTF. As DNA, the CDR3 is TGTGCCAGCAGTTCACTAATTGGGACAGGGTACTATGGCTACACCTTC.

The chain joins TRBV19 to TRBJ1-1; 8 nucleotides align to TRBD1. The CDR3 sequence is 15 residues long. Looked up from germline, CDR1 is LNHDA and CDR2 is SQIVND (reference sequence). The J segment lost 1 base and the V segment lost 4 bases, leaving 5 bases of the junction unmatched. The CDR3, as DNA: TGTGCCAGTAGTAACCCAGGGGGCGCGAACACTGAAGCTTTCTTT. Its translation: CASSNPGGANTEAFF.

CDR3 in DNA: TGTGCCAGCAGTCGAGGTTACGAGCAGTACTTC. It translates to CASSRGYEQYF. The chain is built from TRBV25-1 and TRBJ2-7; unclear D gene. This CDR3 contains 11 residues. Trimming shortened V by 5 bases and J by 4 bases, and 6 bases separated the two germline ends. Germline CDR1 is MGHDK and CDR2 is SYGVNS.

The chain is built from TRBV7-2 and TRBJ1-1; maybe TRBD1 (6 bases). V lost 1 base, J lost 7 bases, and 10 bases lay in between. This CDR3 region has 13 residues. The V gene's germline CDR1 is SGHTA and CDR2 FQGNSA. The CDR3 DNA sequence: TGTGCCAGCAGCTTAGTAAGGACAGTTGAAGCTTTCTTT. Translation gives CASSLVRTVEAFF.

This chain links TRBV12-5 with TRBJ1-1, with a possible D match to TRBD1 (6 bases). CDR3 length equals 13 residues. The ends were cut back, 2 bases at V and 11 bases at J, with 15 bases in the middle. The germline CDR1 and CDR2 sequences are LGHNT and FRNRAP. Here the CDR3 reads CASGLFRGRGAFF. For the CDR3, the DNA is TGTGCTAGTGGTTTGTTCAGGGGCCGGGGTGCTTTCTTT. The whole variable domain, remainder taken from reference TRBV12-5 and TRBJ1-1, is DARVTQTPRHKVTEMGQEVTMRCQPILGHNTVFWYRQTMMQGLELLAYFRNRAPLDDSGMPKDRFSAEMPDATLATLKIQPSEPRDSAVYFCASGLFRGRGAFFGQGTRLTVV.

The V call is TRBV28, the J call TRBJ1-1; 7 bases fit TRBD1. The CDR3 sequence is 15 residues long. The germline CDR1 and CDR2 sequences are MDHEN and SYDVKM. The junction had 8 bases not matched to a gene; V was cut back by 6 bases and J by 1 base. The CDR3 here is CASSAPYRGNTEAFF. CDR3 DNA: TGTGCCAGCAGCGCACCATACAGGGGGAACACTGAAGCTTTCTTT. The whole variable domain, filled in from reference TRBV28 and TRBJ1-1, reads DVKVTQSSRYLVKRTGEKVFLECVQDMDHENMFWYRQDPGLGLRLIYFSYDVKMKEKGDIPEGYSVSREKKERFSLILESASTNQTSMYLCASSAPYRGNTEAFFGQGTRLTVV.

The chain recombines TRBV7-6 with TRBJ2-2, with D perhaps TRBD2 (6 bases). Germline V lookup: CDR1 SGHVS, CDR2 FNYEAQ. The CDR3 runs to 15 residues. The V gene lost 5 bases and the J gene lost 6 bases, with 16 bases spanning the gap. The CDR3 bases are TGTGCCAGCAGCCTCGGCGGGTGGGGGGCCGGGGAGCTGTTTTTT. Its translation is CASSLGGWGAGELFF. Filled out from reference TRBV7-6 and TRBJ2-2, the complete variable domain reads GAGVSQSPRYKVTKRGQDVALRCDPISGHVSLYWYRQALGQGPEFLTYFNYEAQQDKSGLPNDRFSAERPEGSISTLTIQRTEQRDSAMYRCASSLGGWGAGELFFGEGSRLTVL.

The rearrangement joins TRBV15 to TRBJ1-1; a possible D gene is TRBD1 (5 bases). V shed 0 bases and J shed 3 bases, with 11 bases lying between them. This CDR3 comprises 15 residues. Germline V gene data show CDR1 as LNHNV and CDR2 as YYDKDF (reference sequence). The CDR3 here is CATSRDPQGDTEAFF. The CDR3 coding sequence is TGTGCCACCAGCAGAGATCCCCAAGGGGACACTGAAGCTTTCTTT.

V is TRBV3-1 (or the pseudogene TRBV3-2) and J is TRBJ2-3, with 13 bases aligning to TRBD2. Trimming cost V 1 base and J 14 bases; bases outside gene matches: 9. Germline V lookup: CDR1 LGHDT, CDR2 YNNKEL (reference sequence). This CDR3 contains 15 residues. This CDR3 reads CASSQGGTSGVLGYF. CDR3 nucleotides: TGTGCCAGCAGCCAAGGTGGGACTAGCGGGGTCCTTGGGTATTTT.

This chain uses TRBV30 with TRBJ2-1; 9 bases agree with TRBD2. J was trimmed by 2 bases and V by 2 bases; bases with no gene match: 4. This CDR3 contains 15 residues. Germline CDR1 GTSNPN, CDR2 SVGIG (reference sequence). The CDR3 DNA sequence: TGTGCCTGGAGTACCCTAGCGGGGACCTACAATGAGCAGTTCTTC. This sequence encodes CAWSTLAGTYNEQFF. The variable domain in full, with the rest retrieved from reference TRBV30 and TRBJ2-1, is SQTIHQWPATLVQPVGSPLSLECTVEGTSNPNLYWYRQAAGRGLQLLFYSVGIGQISSEVPQNLSASRPQDRQFILSSKKLLLSDSGFYLCAWSTLAGTYNEQFFGPGTRLTVL.

Only one count was recorded for this clone. The rearrangement links TRBV24-1 to TRBJ2-3, with TRBD2 matching 7 bases. This CDR3 has 17 amino acids. Germline V gene data show CDR1 as KGHDR and CDR2 as SFDVKD. Losses at the gene ends were 4 bases for V and 6 bases for J; bases not matched to a gene: 15. The CDR3 loop is CATSDPAGTKFGDTQYF. The CDR3, as DNA: TGTGCCACCAGTGACCCCGCCGGGACTAAATTCGGGGATACGCAGTATTTT.

The chain uses TRBV21-1 and TRBJ1-1; no check of the table's D call, TRBD1, against the DNA was made. TRBV21-1 represents a pseudogene. The CDR3 sequence is 13 residues long. CDR3 loop: CASSGQVFTEAFF. CDR3 DNA sequence: TGTGCCAGCAGCGGACAGGTCTTTACTGAAGCTTTCTTT.

This clone was seen a handful of times. V usage is TRBV11-2 and J usage is TRBJ2-7; tentative D call: TRBD2 (6 bases). Trimming stripped 0 bases from V and 5 bases from J, with 8 bases between. CDR1 is SGHAT and CDR2 is FQNNGV in the germline V gene. The CDR3 spans 13 residues. Written as DNA, the CDR3 is TGTGCCAGCAGCTTAGACAGGGAGGACGAGCAGTACTTC. Translation: CASSLDREDEQYF.

This rearrangement joins TRBV4-2 to TRBJ1-4, with 9 positions matching TRBD1. This CDR3 is 17 amino acids long. Trimming removed 3 bases from V and 8 bases from J; junction bases left unmatched: 13. From germline, CDR1 is LGHNA and CDR2 YNFKEQ. CDR3 nucleotides: TGTGCCAGCAGCCAGTTGGGCGGGACAGGGTTTGAGGAAAAACTGTTTTTT. Protein: CASSQLGGTGFEEKLFF.

The CDR3 bases are TGTGCCAGCAGCTTCGGTGGGACATCTTCCTACGAGCAGTACTTC. Its translation is CASSFGGTSSYEQYF. V and J are TRBV5-4 and TRBJ2-7, with D possibly being TRBD1 (6 bases). CDR3 length: 15 amino acids. Trimming removed 2 bases from V and 1 base from J, with 13 bases in between. Germline V CDR1 and CDR2: SGHNT, YYREEE (reference sequence).

The V and J genes are TRBV10-3 and TRBJ1-6; no clear D gene. The CDR3 runs to 14 residues. CDR1 is ENHRY and CDR2 is SYGVKD in the germline V gene. The V gene lost 4 bases and the J gene lost 5 bases, with 9 bases spanning the gap. The CDR3 reads CAISGGSNNSPLHF. The CDR3, as DNA: TGTGCCATCAGTGGTGGGAGTAATAATTCACCCCTCCACTTT.

This clone has a handful of counts. The CDR3 DNA sequence: TGTGCCAGCAGCAAGCCAGGGTCCTACGAGCAGTACTTC. It is translated as CASSKPGSYEQYF. This sequence joins TRBV6-6 and TRBJ2-7; weak D call: TRBD1 (5 bases). V was pared by 6 bases and J by 1 base, with 10 bases between. This CDR3 is built from 13 residues. Germline CDR1 is MNHNY and CDR2 is SVGAGI (reference sequence).

The rearrangement joins TRBV18 to TRBJ1-5; TRBD1 matches at 7 bases. CDR3 length: 15 amino acids. Trimming cost V 4 bases and J 2 bases; bases outside gene matches: 5. The germline V gene encodes CDR1 KGHSH and CDR2 LQKENI. DNA for the CDR3: TGTGCCAGCTCACAATACGACAGGGGCAATCAGCCCCAGCATTTT. This encodes CASSQYDRGNQPQHF.

This clone was counted only a few times. V and J are TRBV7-9 and TRBJ2-7, with 10 bases that match TRBD1. V shed 4 bases and J 0 bases; nucleotides not matched to a gene: 9. Germline values: CDR1 SEHNR, CDR2 FQNEAQ (reference sequence). The CDR3 length is 17 residues. For the CDR3, the DNA is TGTGCCAGCAGCTCACTTCTGGGACAGGGGAGCTCCTACGAGCAGTACTTC. Protein sequence: CASSSLLGQGSSYEQYF.